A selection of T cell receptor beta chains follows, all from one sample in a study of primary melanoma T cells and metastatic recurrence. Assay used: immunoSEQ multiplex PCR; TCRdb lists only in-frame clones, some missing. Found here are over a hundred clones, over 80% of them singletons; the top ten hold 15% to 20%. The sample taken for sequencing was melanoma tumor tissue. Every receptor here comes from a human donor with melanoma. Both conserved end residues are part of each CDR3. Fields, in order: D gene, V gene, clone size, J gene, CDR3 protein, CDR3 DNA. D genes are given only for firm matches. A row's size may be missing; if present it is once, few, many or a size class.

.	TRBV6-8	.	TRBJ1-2	CASSTSPLSKDGYTF	TGTGCCAGCAGTACCTCGCCCTTATCTAAGGATGGCTACACCTTC
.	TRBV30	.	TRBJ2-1	CACPGSYNEQFF	TGTGCCTGCCCGGGCTCCTACAATGAGCAGTTCTTC
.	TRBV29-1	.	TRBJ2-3	CSVWILRETDTQYF	TGCAGCGTTTGGATTTTACGGGAAACAGATACGCAGTATTTT
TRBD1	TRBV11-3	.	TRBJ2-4	CASSLEPGETGKNIQYF	TGTGCCAGCAGCTTAGAACCAGGGGAGACAGGGAAAAACATTCAGTACTTC
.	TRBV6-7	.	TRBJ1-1	CASSEGLTGTNTEAFF	TGTGCCAGCAGTGAAGGACTGACGGGGACGAACACTGAAGCTTTCTTT
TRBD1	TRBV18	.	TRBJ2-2	CASSPGTGATGELFF	TGTGCCAGCTCACCAGGGACAGGGGCCACCGGGGAGCTGTTTTTT
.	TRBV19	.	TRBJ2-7	CASSPTLGRADYEQYF	TGTGCCAGTAGCCCGACGTTGGGCAGGGCTGATTACGAGCAGTACTTC
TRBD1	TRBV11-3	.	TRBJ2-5	CASSRGPGQGQETQYF	TGTGCCAGCAGCCGGGGACCCGGACAGGGACAAGAGACCCAGTACTTC
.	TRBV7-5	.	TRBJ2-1	CASSKRLAGGPFNEQFF	TGTGCTAGCAGCAAGAGACTAGCGGGGGGGCCCTTCAATGAGCAGTTCTTC
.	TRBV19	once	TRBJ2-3	CASSGRVLAGQPQYF	TGTGCCAGTAGTGGCCGGGTCCTGGCGGGTCAGCCCCAGTATTTT
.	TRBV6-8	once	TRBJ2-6	CASSYTWTAGANVLTF	TGTGCCAGCAGTTACACCTGGACGGCTGGGGCCAACGTCCTGACTTTC
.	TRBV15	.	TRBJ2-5	CATSRDNRAQETQYF	TGTGCCACCAGCAGAGATAACAGGGCCCAAGAGACCCAGTACTTC
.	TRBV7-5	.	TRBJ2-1	CASSLDFVGGQYNEQFF	TGTGCCAGCAGCTTGGATTTTGTGGGGGGGCAGTACAATGAGCAGTTCTTC
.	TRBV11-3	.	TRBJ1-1	CASSLRAIRGAEAFF	TGTGCCAGCAGCTTACGTGCAATTAGGGGGGCTGAAGCTTTCTTT
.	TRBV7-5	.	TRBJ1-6	CASSPGQGASYNSPLHF	TGTGCCAGCAGCCCCGGACAGGGGGCATCCTATAATTCACCCCTCCACTTT
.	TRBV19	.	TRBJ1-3	CASTPGAYSGNTIYF	TGTGCCAGTACCCCTGGGGCTTACTCTGGAAACACCATATATTTT
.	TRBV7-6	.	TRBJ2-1	CASSLGPGNNEQFF	TGTGCCAGCAGCTTAGGTCCAGGTAACAATGAGCAGTTCTTC
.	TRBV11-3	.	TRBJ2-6	CASSVRDLISGANVLTF	TGTGCCAGCAGCGTCCGGGACTTGATCTCTGGGGCCAACGTCCTGACTTTC
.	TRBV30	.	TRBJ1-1	CAQTVNTEAFF	TGTGCCCAGACAGTGAACACTGAAGCTTTCTTT
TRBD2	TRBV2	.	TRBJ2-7	CASRLSGGPEQYF	TGTGCCAGCAGACTTAGCGGGGGGCCGGAGCAGTACTTC
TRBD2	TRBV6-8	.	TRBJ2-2	CASSRTSGGPNTGELFF	TGTGCCAGCAGTCGGACTAGCGGGGGACCGAACACCGGGGAGCTGTTTTTT
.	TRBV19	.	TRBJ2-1	CASSIEVATGDEQFF	TGTGCCAGTAGTATAGAGGTCGCAACCGGGGATGAGCAGTTCTTC
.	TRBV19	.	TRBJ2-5	CASSQGMSETQYF	TGTGCCAGTAGTCAGGGGATGTCGGAGACCCAGTACTTC
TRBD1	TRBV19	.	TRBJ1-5	CASTDPWEGAYQPQHF	TGTGCCAGTACCGACCCTTGGGAGGGGGCGTATCAGCCCCAGCATTTT
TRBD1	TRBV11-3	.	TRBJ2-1	CASSLDAGQGWNEQFF	TGTGCTAGCAGCTTAGATGCGGGACAGGGTTGGAATGAGCAGTTCTTC